This T cell receptor (beta chain) was captured in a study of blood T cell repertoires in COVID-19. Whole-study context: Samples came from the United States, Italy and Spain, spanning acute and convalescent COVID-19. Sources were T cells, B-cell-depleted T cells, or PBMCs; the material itself was cDNA or gDNA.

Generated by immunoSEQ multiplex PCR, the TCRdb table keeps only in-frame clones and is missing some. Of roughly 200,000 clones listed, approximately 89% are singletons. Clinical histories supplied by participants themselves formed the basis of cohort assignment. The CDR3 length is 14 residues. V lost 1 base and J lost 9, with 14 bases in between. Germline V gene data show CDR1 as SGHNT and CDR2 as YYREEE (reference sequence). The sequenced sample was PBMCs or T cells enriched from blood (not recorded which). The chain couples TRBV5-4 to TRBJ2-1; a weak D match, TRBD2 (7 bases). The sequence came from a woman in her 40s with acute COVID-19. CDR3 amino acids: CASSLRGAPGEQFF. CDR3 bases: TGTGCCAGCAGCTTGCGGGGGGCGCCCGGTGAGCAGTTCTTC.